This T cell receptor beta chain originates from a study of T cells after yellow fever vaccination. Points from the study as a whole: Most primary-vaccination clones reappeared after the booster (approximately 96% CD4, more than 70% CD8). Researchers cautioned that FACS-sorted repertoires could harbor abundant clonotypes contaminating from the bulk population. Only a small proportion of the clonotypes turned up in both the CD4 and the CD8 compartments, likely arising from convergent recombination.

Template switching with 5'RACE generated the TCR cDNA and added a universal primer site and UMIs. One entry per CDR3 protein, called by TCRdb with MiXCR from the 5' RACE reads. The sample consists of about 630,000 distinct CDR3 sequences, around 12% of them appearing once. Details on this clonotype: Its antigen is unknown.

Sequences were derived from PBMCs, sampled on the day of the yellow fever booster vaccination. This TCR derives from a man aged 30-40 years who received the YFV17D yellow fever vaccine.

In nucleotides, the CDR3 is TGTGCCACCAGCGGGGGCGGATCAGGATGGAGCTCCTACGAGCAGTACTTC. It specifies CATSGGGSGWSSYEQYF. The chain recombines TRBV15 with TRBJ2-7, with D possibly matching TRBD1 (6 bases). This CDR3 region has 17 residues. V was cut by 5 bases and J by 0 bases, with 20 bases left in between. In germline, CDR1 is LNHNV, CDR2 YYDKDF (reference sequence).